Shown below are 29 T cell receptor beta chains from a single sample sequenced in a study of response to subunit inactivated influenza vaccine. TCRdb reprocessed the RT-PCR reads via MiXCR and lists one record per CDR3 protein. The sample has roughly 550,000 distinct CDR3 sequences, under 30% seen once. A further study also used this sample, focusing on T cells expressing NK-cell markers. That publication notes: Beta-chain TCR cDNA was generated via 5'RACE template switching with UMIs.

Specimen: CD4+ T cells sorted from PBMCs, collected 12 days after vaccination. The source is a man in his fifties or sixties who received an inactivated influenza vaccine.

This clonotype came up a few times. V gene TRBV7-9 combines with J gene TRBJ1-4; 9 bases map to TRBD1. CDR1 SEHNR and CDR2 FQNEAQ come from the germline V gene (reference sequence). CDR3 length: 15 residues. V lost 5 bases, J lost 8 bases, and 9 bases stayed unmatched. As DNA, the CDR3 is TGTGCCAGCAGCAGCCGGACAGGGGATACGGAAAAACTGTTTTTT. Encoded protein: CASSSRTGDTEKLFF.

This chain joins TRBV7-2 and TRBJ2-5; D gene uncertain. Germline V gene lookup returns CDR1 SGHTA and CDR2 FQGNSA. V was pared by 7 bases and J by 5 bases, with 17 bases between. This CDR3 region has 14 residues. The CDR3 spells CASTYELASETQYF. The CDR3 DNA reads TGTGCCAGCACCTACGAATTAGCATCGGAGACCCAGTACTTC. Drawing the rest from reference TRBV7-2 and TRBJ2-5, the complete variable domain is GAGVSQSPSNKVTEKGKDVELRCDPISGHTALYWYRQSLGQGLEFLIYFQGNSAPDKSGLPSDRFSAERTGGSVSTLTIQRTQQEDSAVYLCASTYELASETQYFGPGTRLLVL.

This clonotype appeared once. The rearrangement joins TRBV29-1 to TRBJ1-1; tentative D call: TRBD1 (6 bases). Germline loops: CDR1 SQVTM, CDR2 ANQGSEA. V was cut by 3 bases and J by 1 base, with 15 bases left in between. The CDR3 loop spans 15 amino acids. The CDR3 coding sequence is TGCAGCGTTGATGGGAGGGGGGCAGCGAACACTGAAGCTTTCTTT. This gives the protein CSVDGRGAANTEAFF.

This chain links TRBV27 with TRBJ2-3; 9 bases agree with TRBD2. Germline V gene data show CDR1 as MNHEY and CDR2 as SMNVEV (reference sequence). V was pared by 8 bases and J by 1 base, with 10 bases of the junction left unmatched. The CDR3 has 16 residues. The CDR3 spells CASAQRTSAGTDTQYF. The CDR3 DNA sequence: TGTGCCAGCGCTCAGCGGACTAGCGCGGGCACAGATACGCAGTATTTT.

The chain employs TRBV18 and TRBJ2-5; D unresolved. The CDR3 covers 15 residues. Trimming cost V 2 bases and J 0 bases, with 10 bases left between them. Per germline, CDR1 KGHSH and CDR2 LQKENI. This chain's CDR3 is CASSPSDIYQETQYF. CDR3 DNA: TGTGCCAGCTCACCATCCGACATCTACCAAGAGACCCAGTACTTC.

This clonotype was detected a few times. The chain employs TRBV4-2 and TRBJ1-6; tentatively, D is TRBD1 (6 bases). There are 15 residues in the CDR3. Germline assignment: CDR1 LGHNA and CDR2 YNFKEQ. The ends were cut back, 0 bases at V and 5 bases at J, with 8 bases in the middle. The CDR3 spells CASSQEQGNNSPLHF. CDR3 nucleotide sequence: TGTGCCAGCAGCCAAGAACAGGGCAATAATTCACCCCTCCACTTT.

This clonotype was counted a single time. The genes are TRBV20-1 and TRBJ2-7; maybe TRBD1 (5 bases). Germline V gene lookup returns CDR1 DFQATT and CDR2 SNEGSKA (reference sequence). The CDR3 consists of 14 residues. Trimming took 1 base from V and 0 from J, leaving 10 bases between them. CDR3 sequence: CSARGQTNSYEQYF. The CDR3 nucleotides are TGCAGTGCTAGAGGACAGACGAACTCCTACGAGCAGTACTTC.

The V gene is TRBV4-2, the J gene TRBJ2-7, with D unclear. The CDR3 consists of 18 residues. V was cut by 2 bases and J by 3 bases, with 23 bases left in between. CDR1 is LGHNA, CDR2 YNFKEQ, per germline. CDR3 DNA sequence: TGTGCCAGCAGCCAACTTTCCGGCAGACCAGACCTTTTCTACGAGCAGTACTTC. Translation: CASSQLSGRPDLFYEQYF.

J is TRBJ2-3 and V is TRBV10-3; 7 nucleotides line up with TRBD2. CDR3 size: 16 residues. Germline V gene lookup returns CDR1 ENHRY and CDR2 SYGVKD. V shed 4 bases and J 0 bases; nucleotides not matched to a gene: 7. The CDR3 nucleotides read TGTGCCATCAGTGGCCTCTTGCGGGGGAGCACAGATACGCAGTATTTT. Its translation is CAISGLLRGSTDTQYF.

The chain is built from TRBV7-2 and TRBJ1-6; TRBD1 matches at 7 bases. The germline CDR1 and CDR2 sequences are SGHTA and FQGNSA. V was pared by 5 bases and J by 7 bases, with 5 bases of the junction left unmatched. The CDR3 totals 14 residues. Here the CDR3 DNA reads TGTGCCAGCAGCCAGAGACAGGGAAATTCACCCCTCCACTTT. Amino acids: CASSQRQGNSPLHF.

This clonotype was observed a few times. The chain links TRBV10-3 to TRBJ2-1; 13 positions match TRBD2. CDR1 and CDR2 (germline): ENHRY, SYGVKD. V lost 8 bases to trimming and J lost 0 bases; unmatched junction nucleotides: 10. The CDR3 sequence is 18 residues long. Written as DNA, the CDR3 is TGTGCCATCGACTCGGGACTAGCGGGGAAGAGCTCCTACAATGAGCAGTTCTTC. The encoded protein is CAIDSGLAGKSSYNEQFF.

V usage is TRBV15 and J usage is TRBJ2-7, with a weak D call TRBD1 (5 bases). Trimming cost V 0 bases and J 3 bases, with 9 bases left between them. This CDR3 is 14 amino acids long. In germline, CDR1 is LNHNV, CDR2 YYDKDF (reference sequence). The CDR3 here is CATSRDLGLYEQYF. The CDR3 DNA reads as TGTGCCACCAGCAGAGATCTGGGGCTCTACGAGCAGTACTTC.

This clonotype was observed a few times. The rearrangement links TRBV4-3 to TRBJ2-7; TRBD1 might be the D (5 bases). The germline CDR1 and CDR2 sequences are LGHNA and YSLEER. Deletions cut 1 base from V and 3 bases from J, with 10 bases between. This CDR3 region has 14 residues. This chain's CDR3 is CASSQASGNYEQYF. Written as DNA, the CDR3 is TGCGCCAGCAGCCAAGCCTCAGGGAACTACGAGCAGTACTTC.

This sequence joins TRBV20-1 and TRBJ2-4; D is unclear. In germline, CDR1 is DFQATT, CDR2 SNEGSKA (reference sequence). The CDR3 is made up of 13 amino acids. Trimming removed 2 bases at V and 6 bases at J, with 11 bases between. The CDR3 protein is CSARRAPGNIQYF. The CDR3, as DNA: TGCAGTGCTAGAAGGGCCCCGGGAAACATTCAGTACTTC.

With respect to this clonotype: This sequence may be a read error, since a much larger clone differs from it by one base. For the CDR3, the DNA is TGTGCCAGCAGCCCCGCCGGTTCACACCTCCACTTT. This encodes CASSPAGSHLHF. The V and J genes are TRBV12-3 or TRBV12-4 and TRBJ1-6, with D uncertain. The CDR3 covers 12 residues.

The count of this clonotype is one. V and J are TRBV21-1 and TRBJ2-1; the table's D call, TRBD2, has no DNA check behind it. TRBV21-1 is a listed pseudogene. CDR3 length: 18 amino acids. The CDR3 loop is CASSKFLAGVKVSDEQFF. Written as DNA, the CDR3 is TGTGCCAGCAGCAAATTCCTAGCGGGAGTGAAGGTATCGGATGAGCAGTTCTTC.

The CDR3 sequence is CASSRRQGYNSPLHF. CDR3 in DNA: TGTGCCAGCAGCAGAAGACAGGGGTATAATTCACCCCTCCACTTT. The V gene is TRBV7-2, the J gene TRBJ1-6; the match to TRBD1 covers 8 bases. The CDR3 length is 15 residues. The ends lost 5 bases at V and 4 bases at J; junction bases unmatched: 4. CDR1 is SGHTA and CDR2 is FQGNSA in the germline V gene.

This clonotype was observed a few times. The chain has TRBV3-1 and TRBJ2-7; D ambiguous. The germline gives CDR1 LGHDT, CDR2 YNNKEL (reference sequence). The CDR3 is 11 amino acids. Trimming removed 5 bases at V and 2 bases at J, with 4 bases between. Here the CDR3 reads CASSDPYEQYF. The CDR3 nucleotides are TGTGCCAGCAGCGATCCCTACGAGCAGTACTTC.

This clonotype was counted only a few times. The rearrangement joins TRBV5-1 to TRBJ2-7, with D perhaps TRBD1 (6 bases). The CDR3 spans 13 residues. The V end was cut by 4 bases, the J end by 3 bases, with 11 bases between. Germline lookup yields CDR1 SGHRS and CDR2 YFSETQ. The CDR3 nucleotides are TGCGCCAGCAGCGAAACAGGGAACTACGAGCAGTACTTC. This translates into CASSETGNYEQYF.

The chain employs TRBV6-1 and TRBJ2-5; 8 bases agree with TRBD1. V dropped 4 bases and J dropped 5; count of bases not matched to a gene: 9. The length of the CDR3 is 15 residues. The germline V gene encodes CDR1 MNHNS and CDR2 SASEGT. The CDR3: CASSAEPTGVETQYF. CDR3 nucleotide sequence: TGTGCCAGCAGTGCTGAACCGACAGGGGTCGAGACCCAGTACTTC.

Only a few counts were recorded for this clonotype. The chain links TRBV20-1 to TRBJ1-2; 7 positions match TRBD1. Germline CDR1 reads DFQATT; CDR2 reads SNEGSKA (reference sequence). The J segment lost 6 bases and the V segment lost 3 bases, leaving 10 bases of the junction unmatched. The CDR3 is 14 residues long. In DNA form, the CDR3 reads TGCAGTGCTAGCCTCACAACAGGGGTAGATGGCTACACCTTC. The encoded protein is CSASLTTGVDGYTF.

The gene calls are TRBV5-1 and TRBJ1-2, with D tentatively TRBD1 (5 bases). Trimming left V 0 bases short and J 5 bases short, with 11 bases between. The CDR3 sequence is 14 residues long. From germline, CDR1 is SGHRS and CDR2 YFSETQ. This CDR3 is CASSLGGSWYGYTF. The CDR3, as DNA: TGCGCCAGCAGCTTGGGGGGCTCTTGGTATGGCTACACCTTC.

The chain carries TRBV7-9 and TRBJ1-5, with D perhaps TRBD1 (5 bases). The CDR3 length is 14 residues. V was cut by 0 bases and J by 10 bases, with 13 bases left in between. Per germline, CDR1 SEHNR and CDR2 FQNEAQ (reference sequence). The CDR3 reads CASSLARGLGPQHF. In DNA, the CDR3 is TGTGCCAGCAGCTTAGCACGGGGCCTGGGACCCCAGCATTTT.

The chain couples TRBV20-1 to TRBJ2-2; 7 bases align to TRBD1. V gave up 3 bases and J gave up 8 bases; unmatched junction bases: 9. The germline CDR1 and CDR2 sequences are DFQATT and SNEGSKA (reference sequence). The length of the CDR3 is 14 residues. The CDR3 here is CSASTARGIGELFF. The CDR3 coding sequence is TGCAGTGCTAGCACCGCCAGGGGGATAGGGGAGCTGTTTTTT.

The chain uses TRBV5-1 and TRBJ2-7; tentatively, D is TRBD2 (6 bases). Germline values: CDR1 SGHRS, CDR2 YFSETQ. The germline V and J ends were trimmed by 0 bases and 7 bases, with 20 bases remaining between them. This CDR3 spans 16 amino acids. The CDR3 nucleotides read TGCGCCAGCAGCTTGGGCCTTGGGGACTCGGTGGGGGAGCAGTACTTC. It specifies CASSLGLGDSVGEQYF.

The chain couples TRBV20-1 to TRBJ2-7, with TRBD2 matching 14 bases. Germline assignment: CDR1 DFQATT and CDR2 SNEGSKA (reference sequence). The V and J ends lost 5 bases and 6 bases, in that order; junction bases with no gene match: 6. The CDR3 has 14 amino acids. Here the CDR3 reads CSAYGLAGGREQYF. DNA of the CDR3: TGCAGTGCTTACGGACTAGCGGGAGGTCGCGAGCAGTACTTC.

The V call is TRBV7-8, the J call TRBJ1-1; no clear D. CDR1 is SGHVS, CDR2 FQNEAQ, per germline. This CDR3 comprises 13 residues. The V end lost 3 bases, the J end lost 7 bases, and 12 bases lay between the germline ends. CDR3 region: CASSFFEWSEAFF. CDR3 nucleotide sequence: TGTGCCAGCAGCTTTTTCGAGTGGAGTGAAGCTTTCTTT.

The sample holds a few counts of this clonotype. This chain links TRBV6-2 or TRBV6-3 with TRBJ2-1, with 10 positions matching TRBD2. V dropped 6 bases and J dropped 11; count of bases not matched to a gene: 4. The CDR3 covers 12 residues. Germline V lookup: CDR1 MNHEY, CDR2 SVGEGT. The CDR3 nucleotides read TGTGCCAGCAGGACTAGCGGGTTTCAGCAGTTCTTC. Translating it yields CASRTSGFQQFF.

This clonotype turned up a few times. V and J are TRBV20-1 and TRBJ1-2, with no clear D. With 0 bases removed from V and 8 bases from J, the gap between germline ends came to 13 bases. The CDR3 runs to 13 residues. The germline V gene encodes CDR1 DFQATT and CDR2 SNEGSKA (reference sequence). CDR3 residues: CSARDRRAAGYTF. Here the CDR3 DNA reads TGCAGTGCTAGAGATAGAAGGGCCGCCGGCTACACCTTC.